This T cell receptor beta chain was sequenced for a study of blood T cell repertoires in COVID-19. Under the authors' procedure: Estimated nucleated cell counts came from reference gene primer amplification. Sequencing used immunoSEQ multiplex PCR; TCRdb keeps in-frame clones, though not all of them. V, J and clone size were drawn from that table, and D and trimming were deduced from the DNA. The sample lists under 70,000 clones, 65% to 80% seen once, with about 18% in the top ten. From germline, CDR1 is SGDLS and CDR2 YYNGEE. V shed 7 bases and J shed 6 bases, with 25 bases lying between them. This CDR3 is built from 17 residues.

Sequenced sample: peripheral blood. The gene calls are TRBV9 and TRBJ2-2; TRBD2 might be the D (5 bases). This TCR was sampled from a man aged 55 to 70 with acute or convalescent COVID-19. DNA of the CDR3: TGTGCCAGCTCCCCAAACCAACATTCGGCGAGGGCCGGGGAGCTGTTTTTT. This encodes CASSPNQHSARAGELFF. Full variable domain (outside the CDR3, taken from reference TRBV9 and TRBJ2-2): DSGVTQTPKHLITATGQRVTLRCSPRSGDLSVYWYQQSLDQGLQFLIQYYNGEERAKGNILERFSAQQFPDLHSELNLSSLELGDSALYFCASSPNQHSARAGELFFGEGSRLTVL.